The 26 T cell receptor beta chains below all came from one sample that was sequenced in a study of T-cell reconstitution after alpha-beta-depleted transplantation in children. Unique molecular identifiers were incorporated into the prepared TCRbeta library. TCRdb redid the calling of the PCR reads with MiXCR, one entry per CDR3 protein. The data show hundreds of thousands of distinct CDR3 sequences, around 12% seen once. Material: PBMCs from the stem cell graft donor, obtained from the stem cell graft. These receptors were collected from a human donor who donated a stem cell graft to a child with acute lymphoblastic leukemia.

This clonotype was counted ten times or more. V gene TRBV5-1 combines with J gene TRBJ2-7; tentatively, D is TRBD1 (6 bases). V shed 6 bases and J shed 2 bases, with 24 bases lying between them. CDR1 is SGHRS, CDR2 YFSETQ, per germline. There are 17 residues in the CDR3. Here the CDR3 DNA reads TGCGCCAGCACCCAGGGGATGCCCTCAGACGAAGCCTACGAGCAGTACTTC. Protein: CASTQGMPSDEAYEQYF.

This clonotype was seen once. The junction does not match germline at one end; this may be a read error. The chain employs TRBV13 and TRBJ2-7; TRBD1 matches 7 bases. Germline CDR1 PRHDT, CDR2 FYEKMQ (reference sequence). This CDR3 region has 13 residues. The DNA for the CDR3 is TGTCCCAGCAGCAAGACAGGGCGGAACGAGCAGTACTTC. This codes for CPSSKTGRNEQYF.

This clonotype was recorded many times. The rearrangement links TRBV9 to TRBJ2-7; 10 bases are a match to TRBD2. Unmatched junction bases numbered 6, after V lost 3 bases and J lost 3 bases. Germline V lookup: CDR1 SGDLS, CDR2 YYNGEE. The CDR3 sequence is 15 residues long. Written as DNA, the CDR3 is TGTGCCAGCAGCGGAAGCGGGAGGGCCCACTACGAGCAGTACTTC. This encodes CASSGSGRAHYEQYF.

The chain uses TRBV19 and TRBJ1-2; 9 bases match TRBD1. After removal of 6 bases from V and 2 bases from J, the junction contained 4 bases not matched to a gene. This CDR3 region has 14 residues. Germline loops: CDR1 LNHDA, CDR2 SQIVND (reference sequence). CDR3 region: CASRTGTGNYGYTF. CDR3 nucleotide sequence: TGTGCCAGTAGAACGGGGACAGGGAACTATGGCTACACCTTC. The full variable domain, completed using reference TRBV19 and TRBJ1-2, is DGGITQSPKYLFRKEGQNVTLSCEQNLNHDAMYWYRQDPGQGLRLIYYSQIVNDFQKGDIAEGYSVSREKKESFPLTVTSAQKNPTAFYLCASRTGTGNYGYTFGSGTRLTVV.

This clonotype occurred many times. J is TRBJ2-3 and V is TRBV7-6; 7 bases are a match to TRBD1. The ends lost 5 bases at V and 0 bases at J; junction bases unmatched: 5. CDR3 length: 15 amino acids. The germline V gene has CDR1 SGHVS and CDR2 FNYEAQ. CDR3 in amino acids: CASSPTGASTDTQYF. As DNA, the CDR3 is TGTGCCAGCAGCCCTACAGGGGCCAGCACAGATACGCAGTATTTT. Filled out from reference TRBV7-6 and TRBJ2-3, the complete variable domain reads GAGVSQSPRYKVTKRGQDVALRCDPISGHVSLYWYRQALGQGPEFLTYFNYEAQQDKSGLPNDRFSAERPEGSISTLTIQRTEQRDSAMYRCASSPTGASTDTQYFGPGTRLTVL.

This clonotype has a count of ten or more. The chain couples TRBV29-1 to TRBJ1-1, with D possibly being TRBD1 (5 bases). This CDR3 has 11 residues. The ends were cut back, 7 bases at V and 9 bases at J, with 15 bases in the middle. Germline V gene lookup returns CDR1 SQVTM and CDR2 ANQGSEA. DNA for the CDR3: TGCAGCGCCACGGGGGGTGCTAAAGCTTTCTTT. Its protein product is CSATGGAKAFF.

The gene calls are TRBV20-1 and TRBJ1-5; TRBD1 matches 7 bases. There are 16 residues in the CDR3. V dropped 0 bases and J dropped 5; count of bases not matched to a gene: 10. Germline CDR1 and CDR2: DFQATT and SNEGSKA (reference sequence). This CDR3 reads CSARDPGGGSHQPQHF. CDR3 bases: TGCAGTGCTAGAGATCCGGGAGGGGGCTCGCATCAGCCCCAGCATTTT.

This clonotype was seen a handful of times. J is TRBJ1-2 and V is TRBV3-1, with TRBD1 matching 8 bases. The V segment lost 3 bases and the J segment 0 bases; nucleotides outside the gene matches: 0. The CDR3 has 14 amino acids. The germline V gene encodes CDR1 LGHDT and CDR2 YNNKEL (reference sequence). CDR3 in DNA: TGTGCCAGCAGCCAGGACAGGGCTAACTATGGCTACACCTTC. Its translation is CASSQDRANYGYTF.

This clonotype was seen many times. CDR3 bases: TGTGCCACCAGCAGCCTTTTACGACAGGGGAACACTGAAGCTTTCTTT. Amino acids: CATSSLLRQGNTEAFF. The chain links TRBV15 to TRBJ1-1; TRBD1 matches at 7 bases. Germline CDR1 reads LNHNV; CDR2 reads YYDKDF (reference sequence). This CDR3 is 16 amino acids long. The V gene end was trimmed by 3 bases and the J gene end by 1 base; junction bases not matched to a gene: 8.

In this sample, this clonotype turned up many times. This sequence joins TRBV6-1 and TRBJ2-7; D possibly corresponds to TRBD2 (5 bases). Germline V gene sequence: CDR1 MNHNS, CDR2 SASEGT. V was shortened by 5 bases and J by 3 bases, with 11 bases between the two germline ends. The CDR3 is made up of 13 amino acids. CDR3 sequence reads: CASSRGLHYEQYF. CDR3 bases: TGTGCCAGCAGTCGTGGACTCCACTACGAGCAGTACTTC.

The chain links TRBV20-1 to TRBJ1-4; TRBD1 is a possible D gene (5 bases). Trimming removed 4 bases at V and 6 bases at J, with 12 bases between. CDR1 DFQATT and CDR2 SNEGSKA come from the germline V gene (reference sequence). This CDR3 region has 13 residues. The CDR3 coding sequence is TGCAGTGCTAAGACAGTAGGGTATGAAAAACTGTTTTTT. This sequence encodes CSAKTVGYEKLFF.

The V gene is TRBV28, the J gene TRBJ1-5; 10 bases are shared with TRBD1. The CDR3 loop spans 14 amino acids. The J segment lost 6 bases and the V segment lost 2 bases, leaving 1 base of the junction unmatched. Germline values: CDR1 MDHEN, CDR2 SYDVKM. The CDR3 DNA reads TGTGCCAGCAGTTTAGGGACAGGGGCTCAGCCCCAGCATTTT. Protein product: CASSLGTGAQPQHF.

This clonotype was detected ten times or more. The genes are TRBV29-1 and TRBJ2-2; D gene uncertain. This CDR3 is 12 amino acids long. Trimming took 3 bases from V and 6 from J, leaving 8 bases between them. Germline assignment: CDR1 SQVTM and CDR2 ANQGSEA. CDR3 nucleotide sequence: TGCAGCGTTGAGGTGTGGGCCGGGGAGCTGTTTTTT. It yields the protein CSVEVWAGELFF.

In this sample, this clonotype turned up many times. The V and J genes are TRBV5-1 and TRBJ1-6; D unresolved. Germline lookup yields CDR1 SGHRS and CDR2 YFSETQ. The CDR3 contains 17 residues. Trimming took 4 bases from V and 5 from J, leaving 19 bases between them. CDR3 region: CASSPGRGIRDNSPLHF. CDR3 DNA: TGCGCCAGCAGCCCTGGAAGAGGCATTAGAGATAATTCACCCCTCCACTTT.

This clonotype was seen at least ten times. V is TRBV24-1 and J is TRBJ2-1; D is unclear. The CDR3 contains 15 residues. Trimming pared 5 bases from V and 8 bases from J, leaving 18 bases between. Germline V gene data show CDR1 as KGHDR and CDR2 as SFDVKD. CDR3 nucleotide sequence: TGTGCCACCAGTGGGTCGGGCGTGTTTCCCCATGAGCAGTTCTTC. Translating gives CATSGSGVFPHEQFF.

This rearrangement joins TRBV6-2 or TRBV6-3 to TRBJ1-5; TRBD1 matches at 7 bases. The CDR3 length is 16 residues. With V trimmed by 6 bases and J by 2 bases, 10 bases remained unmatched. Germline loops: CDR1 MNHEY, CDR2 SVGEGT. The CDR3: CASRQSGTEGNQPQHF. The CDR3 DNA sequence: TGTGCCAGCAGACAGTCCGGGACAGAGGGCAATCAGCCCCAGCATTTT.

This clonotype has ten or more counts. In nucleotides, the CDR3 is TGTGCCAGCAGCCAAGACGCGAGCCCCTACGAGCAGTACTTC. Its translation is CASSQDASPYEQYF. The chain carries TRBV3-1 and TRBJ2-7; D call uncertain. Between the trimmed V and J ends, which lost 0 bases and 2 bases, there was a span of 8 bases. Germline V lookup: CDR1 LGHDT, CDR2 YNNKEL (reference sequence). This CDR3 comprises 14 residues.

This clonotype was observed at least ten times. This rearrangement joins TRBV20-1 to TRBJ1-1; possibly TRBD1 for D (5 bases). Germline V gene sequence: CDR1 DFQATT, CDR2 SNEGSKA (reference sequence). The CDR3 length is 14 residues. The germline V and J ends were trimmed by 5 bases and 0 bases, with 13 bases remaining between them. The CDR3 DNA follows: TGCAGTGCTCCCCGGCCGGGGGTGAACACTGAAGCTTTCTTT. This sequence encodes CSAPRPGVNTEAFF.

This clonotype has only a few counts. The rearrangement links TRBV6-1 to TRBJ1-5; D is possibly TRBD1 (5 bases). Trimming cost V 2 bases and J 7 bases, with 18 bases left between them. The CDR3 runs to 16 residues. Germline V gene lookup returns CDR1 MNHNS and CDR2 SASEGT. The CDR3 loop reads CASSEWAGNEGQPQHF. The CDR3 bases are TGTGCCAGCAGTGAATGGGCCGGCAATGAGGGGCAGCCCCAGCATTTT.

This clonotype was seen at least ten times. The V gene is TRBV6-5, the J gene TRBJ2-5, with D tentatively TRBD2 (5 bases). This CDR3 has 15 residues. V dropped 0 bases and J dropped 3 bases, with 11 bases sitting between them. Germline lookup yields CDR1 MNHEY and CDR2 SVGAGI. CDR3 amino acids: CASSYSSWEKETQYF. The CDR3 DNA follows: TGTGCCAGCAGTTACTCGAGTTGGGAGAAAGAGACCCAGTACTTC.

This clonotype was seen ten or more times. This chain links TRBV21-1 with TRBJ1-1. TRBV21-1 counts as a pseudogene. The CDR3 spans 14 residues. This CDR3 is CASSKEKVRTEAFF. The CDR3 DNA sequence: TGTGCCAGCAGCAAAGAGAAGGTTCGGACTGAAGCTTTCTTT.

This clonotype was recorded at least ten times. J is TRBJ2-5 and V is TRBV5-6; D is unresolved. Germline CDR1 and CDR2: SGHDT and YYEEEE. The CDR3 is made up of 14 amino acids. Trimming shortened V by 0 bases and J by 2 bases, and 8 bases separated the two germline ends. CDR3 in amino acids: CASSLVHPQETQYF. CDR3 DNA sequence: TGTGCCAGCAGCTTGGTACACCCTCAAGAGACCCAGTACTTC.

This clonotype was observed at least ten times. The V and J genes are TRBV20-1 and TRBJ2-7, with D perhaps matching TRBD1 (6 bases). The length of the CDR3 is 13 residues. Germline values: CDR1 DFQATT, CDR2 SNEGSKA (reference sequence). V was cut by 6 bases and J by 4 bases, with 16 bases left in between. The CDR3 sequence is CSAPVQGQYEQYF. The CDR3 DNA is TGCAGTGCCCCGGTTCAGGGGCAGTACGAGCAGTACTTC.

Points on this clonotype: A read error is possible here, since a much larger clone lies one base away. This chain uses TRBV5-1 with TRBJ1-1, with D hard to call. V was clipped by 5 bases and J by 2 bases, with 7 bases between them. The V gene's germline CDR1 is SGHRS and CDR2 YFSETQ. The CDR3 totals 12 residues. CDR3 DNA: TGCGCCAGCAGAACCGCTAACACTGAAGCTTTCTTT. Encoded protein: CASRTANTEAFF. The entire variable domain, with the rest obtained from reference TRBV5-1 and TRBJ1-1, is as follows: KAGVTQTPRYLIKTRGQQVTLSCSPISGHRSVSWYQQTPGQGLQFLFEYFSETQRNKGNFPGRFSGRQFSNSRSEMNVSTLELGDSALYLCASRTANTEAFFGQGTRLTVV.

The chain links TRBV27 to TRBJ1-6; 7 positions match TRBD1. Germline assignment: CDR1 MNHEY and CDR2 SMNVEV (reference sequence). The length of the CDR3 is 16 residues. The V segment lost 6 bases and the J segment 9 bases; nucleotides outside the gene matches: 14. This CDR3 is CASSQKRGTVVSPLHF. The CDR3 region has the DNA TGTGCCAGCAGCCAGAAGAGAGGGACAGTAGTTTCACCCCTCCACTTT.

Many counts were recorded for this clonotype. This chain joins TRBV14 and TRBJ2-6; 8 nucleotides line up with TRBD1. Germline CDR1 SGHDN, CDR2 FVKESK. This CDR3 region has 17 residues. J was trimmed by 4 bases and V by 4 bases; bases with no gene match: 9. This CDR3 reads CASSPRTGPAGANVLTF. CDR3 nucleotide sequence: TGTGCCAGCAGCCCCCGGACAGGGCCGGCCGGGGCCAACGTCCTGACTTTC.